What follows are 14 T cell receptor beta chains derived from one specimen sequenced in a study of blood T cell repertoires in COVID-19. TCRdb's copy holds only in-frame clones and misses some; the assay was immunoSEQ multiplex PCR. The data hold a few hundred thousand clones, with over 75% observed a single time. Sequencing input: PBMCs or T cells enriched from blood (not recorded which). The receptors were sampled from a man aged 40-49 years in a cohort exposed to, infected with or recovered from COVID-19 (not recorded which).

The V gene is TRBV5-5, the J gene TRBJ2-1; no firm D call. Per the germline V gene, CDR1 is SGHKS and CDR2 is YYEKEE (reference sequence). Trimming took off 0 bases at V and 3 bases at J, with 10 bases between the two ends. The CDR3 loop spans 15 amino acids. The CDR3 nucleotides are TGTGCCAGCAGCTTGGAGTCAGAAATCTACAATGAGCAGTTCTTC. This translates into CASSLESEIYNEQFF.

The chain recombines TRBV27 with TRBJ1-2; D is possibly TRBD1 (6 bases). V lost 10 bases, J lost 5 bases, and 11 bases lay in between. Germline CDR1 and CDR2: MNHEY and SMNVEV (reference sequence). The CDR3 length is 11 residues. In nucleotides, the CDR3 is TGTGCCACCCTAACAGGGTATGGCTACACCTTC. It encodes CATLTGYGYTF.

The DNA of the CDR3 is TGTGCCAGCAGCCCATGGGACAGACCCTACGAGCAGTACTTC. Protein: CASSPWDRPYEQYF. The chain has TRBV3-1 (or the pseudogene TRBV3-2) and TRBJ2-7, with 7 bases fitting TRBD1. Germline V gene sequence: CDR1 LGHDT, CDR2 YNNKEL (reference sequence). This CDR3 region has 14 residues. V shed 4 bases and J 2 bases; nucleotides not matched to a gene: 5.

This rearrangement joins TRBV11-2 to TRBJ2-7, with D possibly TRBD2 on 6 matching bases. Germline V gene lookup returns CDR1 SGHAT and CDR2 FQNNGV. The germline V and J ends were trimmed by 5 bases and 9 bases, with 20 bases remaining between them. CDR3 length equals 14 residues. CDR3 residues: CASSDGGVASRQYF. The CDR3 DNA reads TGTGCCAGCAGCGACGGAGGGGTAGCCTCTAGGCAGTACTTC.

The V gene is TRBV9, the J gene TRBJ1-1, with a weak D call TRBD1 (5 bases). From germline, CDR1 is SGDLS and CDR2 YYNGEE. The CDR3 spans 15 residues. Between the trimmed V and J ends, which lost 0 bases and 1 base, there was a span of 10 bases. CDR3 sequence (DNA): TGTGCCAGCAGCGTAGAGGGCACAGGGAACACTGAAGCTTTCTTT. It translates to CASSVEGTGNTEAFF.

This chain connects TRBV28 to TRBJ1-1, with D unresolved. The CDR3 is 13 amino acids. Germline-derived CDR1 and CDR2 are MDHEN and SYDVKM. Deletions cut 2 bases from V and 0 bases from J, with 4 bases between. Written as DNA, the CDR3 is TGTGCCAGCAGTTTAAGAGTGAACACTGAAGCTTTCTTT. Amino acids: CASSLRVNTEAFF.

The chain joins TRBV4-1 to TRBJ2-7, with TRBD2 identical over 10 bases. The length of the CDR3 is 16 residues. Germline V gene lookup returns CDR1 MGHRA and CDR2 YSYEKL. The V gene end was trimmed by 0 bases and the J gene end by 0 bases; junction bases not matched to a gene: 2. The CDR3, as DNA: TGCGCCAGCAGCCAAGAGCTAGCGGGGGCCTCCTACGAGCAGTACTTC. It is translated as CASSQELAGASYEQYF.

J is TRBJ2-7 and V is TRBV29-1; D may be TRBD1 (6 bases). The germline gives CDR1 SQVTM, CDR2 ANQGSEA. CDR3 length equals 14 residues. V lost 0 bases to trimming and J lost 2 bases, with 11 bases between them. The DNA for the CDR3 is TGCAGCGTTGAAGAGCTACAGGGTACCTACGAGCAGTACTTC. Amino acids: CSVEELQGTYEQYF.

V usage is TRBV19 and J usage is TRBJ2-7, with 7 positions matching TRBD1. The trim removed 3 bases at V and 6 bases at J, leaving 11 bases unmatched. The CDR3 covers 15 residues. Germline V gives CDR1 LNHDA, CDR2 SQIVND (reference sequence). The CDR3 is CASSMSDRVWSEQYF. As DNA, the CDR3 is TGTGCCAGTAGTATGTCCGACAGGGTTTGGTCCGAGCAGTACTTC.

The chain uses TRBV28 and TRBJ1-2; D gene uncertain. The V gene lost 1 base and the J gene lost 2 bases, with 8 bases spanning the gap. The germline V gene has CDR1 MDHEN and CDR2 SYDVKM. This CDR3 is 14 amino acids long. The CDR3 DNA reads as TGTGCCAGCAGTTTATTTGCCAGAAACTATGGCTACACCTTC. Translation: CASSLFARNYGYTF.

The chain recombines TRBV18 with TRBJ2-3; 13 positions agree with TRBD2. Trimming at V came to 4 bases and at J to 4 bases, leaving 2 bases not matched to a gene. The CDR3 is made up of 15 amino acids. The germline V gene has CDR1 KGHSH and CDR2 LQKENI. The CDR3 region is CASSRLAGGADTQYF. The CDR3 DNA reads TGTGCCAGCTCACGACTAGCGGGAGGTGCAGATACGCAGTATTTT.

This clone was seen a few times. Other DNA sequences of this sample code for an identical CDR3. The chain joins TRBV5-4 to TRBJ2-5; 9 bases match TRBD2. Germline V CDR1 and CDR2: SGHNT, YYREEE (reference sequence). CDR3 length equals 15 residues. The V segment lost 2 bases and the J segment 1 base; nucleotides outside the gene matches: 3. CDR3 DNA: TGTGCCAGCAGCTTTAGCGGGAGCCCCCAAGAGACCCAGTACTTC. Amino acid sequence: CASSFSGSPQETQYF.

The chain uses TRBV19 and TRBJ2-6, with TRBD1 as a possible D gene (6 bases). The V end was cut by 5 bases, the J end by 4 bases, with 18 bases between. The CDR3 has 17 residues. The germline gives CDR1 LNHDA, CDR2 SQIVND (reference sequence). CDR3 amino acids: CASSAIASGAGANVLTF. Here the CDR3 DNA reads TGTGCCAGTAGTGCGATCGCTTCAGGGGCCGGGGCCAACGTCCTGACTTTC.

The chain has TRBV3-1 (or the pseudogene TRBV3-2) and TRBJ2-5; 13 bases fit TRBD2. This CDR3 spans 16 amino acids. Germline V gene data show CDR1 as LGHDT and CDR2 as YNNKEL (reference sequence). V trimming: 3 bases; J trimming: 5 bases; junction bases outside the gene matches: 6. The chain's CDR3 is CASSQTSGRPRETQYF. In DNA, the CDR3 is TGTGCCAGCAGCCAGACTAGCGGGAGGCCGAGGGAGACCCAGTACTTC.